The text below deals with one T cell receptor (beta chain). Some clones are missing from TCRdb's copy, which holds only in-frame ones; the method was immunoSEQ multiplex PCR. The repertoire holds 150,000 to 200,000 clones, around 88% seen once, with about 5.3% in the top ten. This sample is drawn from a study of control samples from healthy donors and cancer patients. The CDR3 has 14 residues. Germline CDR1 is SEHNR and CDR2 is FQNEAQ (reference sequence). V shed 4 bases and J shed 3 bases, with 9 bases lying between them. The J gene is TRBJ1-4, the V gene TRBV7-9, with D unclear. Sequenced input: blood. This receptor was taken from a woman in her 30s in good health. CDR3: CASSSLAANEKLFF. CDR3 DNA: TGTGCCAGCAGCTCCCTGGCGGCTAATGAAAAACTGTTTTTT.